The entry that follows covers one TCR beta chain sequence. What it binds is unknown. The table came from immunoSEQ multiplex PCR; TCRdb's copy has only in-frame clones and leaves some out. The sample records about 15,000 clones, about 90% being singletons. The sample belongs to a study of pediatric ulcerative colitis. Findings of the study overall: Clonal expansions reduced rectal repertoire diversity in acute severe colitis. Compared with controls, ulcerative colitis showed greater blood-rectum clone sharing. A couple of rectal CDR3 clonotypes occurred in all ulcerative colitis patients.

The V end was cut by 5 bases, the J end by 3 bases, with 7 bases between. Germline V gene data show CDR1 as MDHEN and CDR2 as SYDVKM. The CDR3 is 12 amino acids. This rearrangement joins TRBV28 to TRBJ2-5, with D perhaps TRBD1 (5 bases). This sequence was found in a boy under 18 with moderate ulcerative colitis. Sequencing was carried out using blood. CDR3 protein: CASSDSEETQYF. The CDR3, as DNA: TGTGCCAGCAGTGACAGCGAAGAGACCCAGTACTTC.